A single sample is the source of the 16 T cell receptor beta chains below, sequenced in a study of regulatory T cells in long-lasting Graves disease. Sample time point: newly diagnosed GD, antithyroid drugs for less than 3 months. Extracted RNA from PBMCs served as the source of the TCR library. iRepertoire HTBI primers and Arm-PCR of CDR3 regions built TCR beta libraries. TCRdb reprocessed the multiplex PCR reads with MiXCR, giving one entry per CDR3 protein. The sample gives 250,000 or so distinct CDR3 sequences, about 20% of which show up once; 14% is in the top ten. The same data also went into a second study, on T cells in Graves' hyperthyroidism and ophthalmopathy.

The starting material was peripheral blood mononuclear cells (PBMCs), obtained at new diagnosis, from a patient treated with antithyroid drugs. These receptors all come from a woman aged 30 to 39 with Graves disease.

This clonotype was seen many times. The genes are TRBV6-5 and TRBJ2-1, with TRBD2 as a possible D gene (5 bases). Trimming stripped 1 base from V and 7 bases from J, with 11 bases between. The germline V gene has CDR1 MNHEY and CDR2 SVGAGI. This CDR3 is built from 14 residues. CDR3 sequence: CASSYFLGGNEQFF. The CDR3 DNA follows: TGTGCCAGCAGTTACTTTCTTGGCGGGAATGAGCAGTTCTTC.

Many counts were recorded for this clonotype. The chain joins TRBV27 to TRBJ2-3, with D perhaps TRBD1 (6 bases). This CDR3 is built from 15 residues. Germline V gives CDR1 MNHEY, CDR2 SMNVEV (reference sequence). V lost 6 bases and J 1 base, leaving 14 bases between the germline ends. The CDR3 loop reads CASRQTGSGTDTQYF. CDR3 nucleotides: TGTGCCAGCAGACAAACAGGGTCGGGCACAGATACGCAGTATTTT.

This clonotype was recorded at least ten times. The chain links TRBV2 to TRBJ2-2; D may match TRBD1 or TRBD2 (6 bases each). Trimming cost V 6 bases and J 4 bases, with 15 bases left between them. In germline, CDR1 is SNHLY, CDR2 FYNNEI. The length of the CDR3 is 15 residues. The CDR3 DNA sequence: TGTGCCAGCAGACGAGGGGGGTCGGTCACCGGGGAGCTGTTTTTT. This codes for CASRRGGSVTGELFF.

This clonotype was detected many times. The chain is built from TRBV4-1 and TRBJ2-1; D possibly corresponds to TRBD1 (8 bases). Germline-derived CDR1 and CDR2 are MGHRA and YSYEKL. Trimming took 3 bases from V and 6 from J, leaving 18 bases between them. The CDR3 extends over 16 amino acids. The CDR3, as DNA: TGCGCCAGCAGCCACTTTACAGGGGGGGCCGGCAATGAGCAGTTCTTC. Translation: CASSHFTGGAGNEQFF.

This clonotype was counted many times. This sequence joins TRBV3-1 and TRBJ2-7; TRBD1 agrees at 8 bases. From germline, CDR1 is LGHDT and CDR2 YNNKEL (reference sequence). After removal of 6 bases from V and 2 bases from J, the junction contained 9 bases not matched to a gene. The CDR3 sequence is 15 residues long. The CDR3 reads CASRRTGLLTYEQYF. CDR3 DNA sequence: TGTGCCAGCAGACGGACAGGGCTCCTTACCTACGAGCAGTACTTC.

This clonotype occurred many times. The chain uses TRBV5-4 and TRBJ1-1, with 8 nucleotides matching TRBD1. Per the germline V gene, CDR1 is SGHNT and CDR2 is YYREEE (reference sequence). The J segment lost 1 base and the V segment lost 2 bases, leaving 4 bases of the junction unmatched. This CDR3 has 15 residues. CDR3 protein: CASSFPGTGNTEAFF. The CDR3 region has the DNA TGTGCCAGCAGCTTCCCCGGGACAGGGAACACTGAAGCTTTCTTT.

V usage is TRBV20-1 and J usage is TRBJ2-3; TRBD2 aligns across 7 bases. CDR3 length: 15 residues. CDR1 DFQATT and CDR2 SNEGSKA come from the germline V gene (reference sequence). After removal of 5 bases from V and 0 bases from J, the junction contained 8 bases not matched to a gene. In nucleotides, the CDR3 is TGCAGTGCTGGGGGGGGGACCTACAGCACAGATACGCAGTATTTT. Its protein product is CSAGGGTYSTDTQYF.

The table lists this clonotype with many counts. As the CDR3 is not closed by the conserved phenylalanine or tryptophan, this likely results from a read error. No DNA is shown, since the ends of the CDR3 on it are uncertain; the CDR3 is the one TCRdb lists. This chain links TRBV7-9 with TRBJ2-1; no DNA check was done on the table's D call, TRBD2. The CDR3 length is 9 residues, termini included. CDR1 is SEHNR and CDR2 is FQNEAQ in the germline V gene (reference sequence). CDR3 loop: CASGSGGDL.

Ten or more counts support this clonotype. This sequence joins TRBV11-2 and TRBJ1-2; D call uncertain. Germline CDR1 and CDR2: SGHAT and FQNNGV. The CDR3 extends over 12 amino acids. Trimming took off 2 bases at V and 6 bases at J, with 7 bases between the two ends. The CDR3 DNA follows: TGTGCCAGCAGCTTAAATTGGGATGGCTACACCTTC. Amino acid sequence: CASSLNWDGYTF.

This clonotype appeared many times. The rearrangement links TRBV24-1 to TRBJ2-1; perhaps TRBD1 as D (6 bases). In germline, CDR1 is KGHDR, CDR2 SFDVKD. The CDR3 is 16 amino acids. The V gene lost 9 bases and the J gene lost 2 bases, with 19 bases spanning the gap. The CDR3 loop is CATRRPRQDPYNEQFF. The CDR3 coding sequence is TGTGCCACCCGCCGACCCAGACAGGATCCCTACAATGAGCAGTTCTTC.

This clonotype was observed at least ten times. The chain recombines TRBV6-1 with TRBJ2-5; D call uncertain. This CDR3 region has 14 residues. Trimming removed 3 bases at V and 5 bases at J, with 13 bases between. Germline CDR1 is MNHNS and CDR2 is SASEGT. In DNA form, the CDR3 reads TGTGCCAGCAGTGACCCGCCGTATCGGGAGACCCAGTACTTC. Translation: CASSDPPYRETQYF.

This clonotype came up many times. The J gene is TRBJ2-1, the V gene TRBV20-1, with D possibly being TRBD2 (5 bases). Per the germline V gene, CDR1 is DFQATT and CDR2 is SNEGSKA (reference sequence). The CDR3 spans 16 residues. Trimming removed 3 bases from V and 2 bases from J, with 17 bases in between. CDR3 protein: CSASPMTYGTYNEQFF. The CDR3 bases are TGCAGTGCTAGTCCCATGACATACGGGACCTACAATGAGCAGTTCTTC.

This clonotype came up many times. CDR3 nucleotides: TGCGCCAGCAGCCGTCTAAGCGGGGGGGCCGGCAATGAGCAGTTCTTC. It translates to CASSRLSGGAGNEQFF. The V and J genes are TRBV5-1 and TRBJ2-1; 10 bases align to TRBD2. Trimming took 4 bases from V and 6 from J; bases not matched to a gene: 10. CDR3 length: 16 amino acids. Per germline, CDR1 SGHRS and CDR2 YFSETQ. The variable domain in full, completed from reference TRBV5-1 and TRBJ2-1, reads KAGVTQTPRYLIKTRGQQVTLSCSPISGHRSVSWYQQTPGQGLQFLFEYFSETQRNKGNFPGRFSGRQFSNSRSEMNVSTLELGDSALYLCASSRLSGGAGNEQFFGPGTRLTVL.

This clonotype showed up many times. The chain employs TRBV6-1 and TRBJ1-4, with D uncertain. The length of the CDR3 is 11 residues. The germline V gene has CDR1 MNHNS and CDR2 SASEGT. V shed 6 bases and J shed 14 bases, with 13 bases lying between them. CDR3 DNA: TGTGCCAGCAGGCAGGTCTCTAGGCTGTTTTTT. Protein product: CASRQVSRLFF.

This clonotype was counted only a few times. The chain uses TRBV19 and TRBJ2-1, with 9 bases aligning to TRBD2. V lost 3 bases to trimming and J lost 4 bases; unmatched junction nucleotides: 10. The germline V gene has CDR1 LNHDA and CDR2 SQIVND (reference sequence). This CDR3 has 17 amino acids. The CDR3 region is CASSMMGGGAGYNEQFF. DNA of the CDR3: TGTGCCAGTAGTATGATGGGCGGGGGGGCCGGGTACAATGAGCAGTTCTTC. Based on the CDR3 plus reference TRBV19 and TRBJ2-1, the full variable domain is DGGITQSPKYLFRKEGQNVTLSCEQNLNHDAMYWYRQDPGQGLRLIYYSQIVNDFQKGDIAEGYSVSREKKESFPLTVTSAQKNPTAFYLCASSMMGGGAGYNEQFFGPGTRLTVL.

As to this clonotype: A much larger clone differs by one base, so this may be a read error. The chain recombines TRBV20-1 with TRBJ2-1; D call uncertain. CDR1 and CDR2 from the germline V gene are DFQATT and SNEGSKA (reference sequence). The CDR3 runs 13 residues. This chain's CDR3 is CGAIYSNRNEQFF. CDR3 bases: TGCGGTGCTATATACTCCAACCGGAATGAGCAGTTCTTC.